This is a list of T cell receptor beta chains from one sample in a study of Tregs in tolerant kidney transplant recipients. This table comes from immunoSEQ multiplex PCR, and its TCRdb copy is limited to in-frame clones, with some not included. The sample has tens of thousands of clones, 90% to 95% seen once. The sample taken for sequencing was CD8+ T cells from blood. These receptors all stem from a human donor in good health. CDR3s include the opening cysteine and the closing phenylalanine or tryptophan. D genes are given only for firm matches. A row's size may be missing; if present it is once, few, many or a size class.

clone_size cdr3_length d_call j_call v_call cdr3_aa cdr3_nt
- 10 - TRBJ2-7 TRBV11-2 CASSLNEQYF TGTGCCAGCAGCTTAAACGAGCAGTACTTC
- 15 - TRBJ1-2 TRBV7-2 CASSLRHREPGGYTF TGTGCCAGCAGCTTACGCCACAGGGAACCAGGAGGCTACACCTTC
- 13 - TRBJ2-3 TRBV10-2 CASRLDSTDTQYF TGCGCCAGCAGGCTAGATAGCACAGATACGCAGTATTTT
- 15 TRBD1 TRBJ1-3 TRBV6-6 CASRTGQGKGNTIYF TGTGCCAGCAGAACCGGACAGGGGAAAGGAAACACCATATATTTT
- 14 - TRBJ1-5 TRBV6-1 CASSAPGNNQPQHF TGTGCCAGCAGTGCCCCCGGGAACAATCAGCCCCAGCATTTT
- 16 - TRBJ1-1 TRBV6-1 CASSEAVTSRNTEAFF TGTGCCAGCAGTGAAGCTGTGACTTCCCGGAACACTGAAGCTTTCTTT
- 14 - TRBJ1-4 TRBV6-5 CASSYYREGEKLFF TGTGCCAGCAGTTATTACAGGGAAGGAGAAAAACTGTTTTTT
- 15 TRBD1 TRBJ2-1 TRBV12-5 CASGWAGQGMDEQFF TGTGCTAGTGGTTGGGCGGGACAGGGGATGGATGAGCAGTTCTTC
- 14 - TRBJ2-7 TRBV9 CASSVEDSPYEQYF TGTGCCAGCAGCGTAGAAGACAGCCCCTACGAGCAGTACTTC
- 14 - TRBJ2-1 TRBV6-5 CASSYSKVHNEQFF TGTGCCAGCAGTTACTCGAAGGTGCACAATGAGCAGTTCTTC
- 19 TRBD2 TRBJ2-2 TRBV5-1 CASSHEEMTSARVAGELFF TGCGCCAGCAGCCATGAAGAAATGACTAGCGCAAGGGTGGCCGGGGAGCTGTTTTTT
- 14 - TRBJ1-1 TRBV15 CATSRGEGNTEAFF TGTGCCACCAGCAGAGGGGAAGGGAACACTGAAGCTTTCTTT
- 12 - TRBJ2-3 TRBV7-2 CARLGELGTQYF TGTGCCCGCCTGGGCGAATTGGGTACGCAGTATTTT
- 14 - TRBJ1-1 TRBV4-1 CASSQTLPNTEAFF TGCGCCAGCAGCCAGACTCTGCCGAACACTGAAGCTTTCTTT
- 12 - TRBJ1-3 TRBV9 CASSGGEASIYF TGTGCCAGCAGCGGAGGGGAGGCCTCCATATATTTT
once 12 TRBD2 TRBJ2-7 TRBV30 CAWSGISGKWYF TGTGCCTGGAGTGGGATAAGCGGGAAGTGGTACTTC
- 14 - TRBJ1-4 TRBV27 CASSPGGTNEKLFF TGTGCCAGCAGTCCGGGGGGTACTAATGAAAAACTGTTTTTT
- 14 - TRBJ2-7 TRBV5-8 CASSLAETLYEQYF TGTGCCAGCAGCTTGGCCGAGACCCTTTACGAGCAGTACTTC
- 15 - TRBJ2-7 TRBV9 CASSVARDPTYEQYF TGTGCCAGCAGCGTAGCCCGGGATCCGACCTACGAGCAGTACTTC
- 12 - TRBJ1-2 TRBV9 CASSVGLYGYTF TGTGCCAGCAGCGTAGGGCTCTATGGCTACACCTTC
once 10 - TRBJ2-7 TRBV6-5 CASGTYEQYF TGTGCCAGCGGCACCTACGAGCAGTACTTC
- 14 - TRBJ1-1 TRBV5-5 CASSLWTRNTEAFF TGTGCCAGCAGCTTGTGGACAAGGAACACTGAAGCTTTCTTT
few 14 - TRBJ1-6 TRBV5-6 CASSFGLGNSPLHF TGTGCCAGCAGCTTTGGACTGGGTAATTCACCCCTCCACTTT
- 14 TRBD1 TRBJ1-1 TRBV6-1 CASTDRGRGTEAFF TGTGCCAGCACGGACAGGGGGCGAGGGACTGAAGCTTTCTTT
- 16 TRBD2 TRBJ2-5 TRBV7-8 CASSLVSSGPQETQYF TGTGCCAGCAGCTTAGTGTCTAGCGGGCCCCAAGAGACCCAGTACTTC
once 15 - TRBJ2-1 TRBV6-1 CASGLGRREYNEQFF TGTGCCAGCGGCCTGGGTCGTCGGGAGTACAATGAGCAGTTCTTC
- 14 - TRBJ2-1 TRBV6-5 CASSYHRVSNEQFF TGTGCCAGCAGTTACCACAGGGTCTCCAATGAGCAGTTCTTC
- 19 TRBD2 TRBJ2-3 TRBV5-4 CASSLAWREGGGSTDTQYF TGTGCCAGCAGCTTGGCCTGGCGGGAGGGTGGGGGCTCCACAGATACGCAGTATTTT
- 13 - TRBJ1-1 TRBV19 CASSTSGVTEAFF TGTGCCAGTAGTACCTCAGGCGTGACCGAAGCTTTCTTT